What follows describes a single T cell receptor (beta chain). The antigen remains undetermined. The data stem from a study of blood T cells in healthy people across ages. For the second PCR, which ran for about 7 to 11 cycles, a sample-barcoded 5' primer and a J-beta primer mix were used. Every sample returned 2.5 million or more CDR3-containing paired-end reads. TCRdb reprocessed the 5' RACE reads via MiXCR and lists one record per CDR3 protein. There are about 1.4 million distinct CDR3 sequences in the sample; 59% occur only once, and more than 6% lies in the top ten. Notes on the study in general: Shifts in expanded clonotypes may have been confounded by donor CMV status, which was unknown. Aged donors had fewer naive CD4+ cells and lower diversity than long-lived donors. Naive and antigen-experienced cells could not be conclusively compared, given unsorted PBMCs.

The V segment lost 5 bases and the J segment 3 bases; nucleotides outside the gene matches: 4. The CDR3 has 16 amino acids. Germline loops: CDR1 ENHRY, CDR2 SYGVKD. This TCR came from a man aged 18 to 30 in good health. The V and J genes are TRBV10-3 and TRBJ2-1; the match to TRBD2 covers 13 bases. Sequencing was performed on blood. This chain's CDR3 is CAISLRTSGSYNEQFF. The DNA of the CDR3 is TGTGCCATCAGTTTGCGGACTAGCGGGAGCTACAATGAGCAGTTCTTC.